The 5 T cell receptor beta chains below all came from one sample that was sequenced in a study of T cells in women clearing cervical HPV infection. Data came from immunoSEQ multiplex PCR; TCRdb stores just in-frame clones and leaves some out. The table lists roughly 30,000 clones, with about 8.8% in the top ten. What was sequenced was blood buffy coat. These receptors were obtained from a woman aged 18-70 years with a cervical HPV16 infection that either progressed to CIN3+ or cleared (not recorded which).

Note on this clone: The read is 3 residues too short to cover the CDR3 end, so that end is filled in from the germline J gene. The chain combines TRBV20-1 with TRBJ2-2, with 9 bases aligning to TRBD1. CDR1 is DFQATT, CDR2 SNEGSKA, per germline (reference sequence). The CDR3 consists of 16 residues. J gave up 4 bases and V 0 bases, and 6 bases lay outside the gene matches. The CDR3 spells CSAREAGTGITGELFF. The sequenced part of the CDR3 DNA is TGCAGTGCTAGAGAAGCCGGGACAGGGATCACCGGGGAG.

As regards this clone: Read sequence stops 3 residues before the CDR3 end, and the germline J gene provides the missing end. The rearrangement uses TRBV7-6 and TRBJ2-5; possible D gene TRBD2, 6 bases. Germline V lookup: CDR1 SGHVS, CDR2 FNYEAQ. This CDR3 spans 15 amino acids. The V gene lost 4 bases and the J gene lost 5 bases, with 17 bases spanning the gap. CDR3 sequence reads: CASSSIRLARETQYF. The CDR3 DNA, read in part, is TGTGCCAGCAGCTCTATCCGGCTAGCGAGGGAGACC.

To note about this clone: The CDR3 goes on 3 residues after the read ends, and that part is filled in from the germline J gene. The chain uses TRBV12-3 or TRBV12-4 and TRBJ1-2; 7 nucleotides align to TRBD1. J gave up 7 bases and V 5 bases, and 7 bases lay outside the gene matches. This CDR3 region has 13 residues. Partial CDR3 DNA: TGTGCCAGCAGTCGGGGACAGTTTTTTGGC. It yields the protein CASSRGQFFG. The whole CDR3 reads CASSRGQFFGYTF.

A remark on this clone: The CDR3 goes on 3 residues after the read ends, and that part is filled in from the germline J gene. This chain uses TRBV7-2 with TRBJ1-1; D is unresolved. The CDR3 totals 12 residues. The germline V gene has CDR1 SGHTA and CDR2 FQGNSA. V lost 1 base to trimming and J lost 3 bases, with 3 bases between them. CDR3 protein: CASSLEHTEAFF. The part of the CDR3 DNA that was read is TGTGCCAGCAGCTTAGAGCACACTGAA.

This clone is deemed medium-sized (0.01 to 0.1%) by its frequency. The CDR3 end lies 3 residues beyond the end of the read and is filled in from the germline J gene. The chain has TRBV20-1 and TRBJ2-4; 7 nucleotides line up with TRBD2. Germline V lookup: CDR1 DFQATT, CDR2 SNEGSKA (reference sequence). The CDR3 has 14 residues. J lost 5 bases, V lost 6 bases, and 10 bases had no gene match. The chain's CDR3 is CSAPQLAGENIQYF. The part of the CDR3 DNA that was read is TGCAGTGCCCCCCAGTTGGCGGGAGAAAACATT.